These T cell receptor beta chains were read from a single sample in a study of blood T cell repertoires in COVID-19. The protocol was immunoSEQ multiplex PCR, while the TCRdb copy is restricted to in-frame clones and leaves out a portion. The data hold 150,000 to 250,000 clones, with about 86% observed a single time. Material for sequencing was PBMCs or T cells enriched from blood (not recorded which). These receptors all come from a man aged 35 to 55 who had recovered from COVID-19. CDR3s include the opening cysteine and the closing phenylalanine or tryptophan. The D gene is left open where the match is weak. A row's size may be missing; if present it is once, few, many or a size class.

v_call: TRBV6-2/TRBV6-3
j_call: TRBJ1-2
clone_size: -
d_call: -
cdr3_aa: CASSYSLLDAGYTF
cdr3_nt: TGTGCCAGCAGTTACTCTCTGCTCGATGCGGGCTACACCTTC

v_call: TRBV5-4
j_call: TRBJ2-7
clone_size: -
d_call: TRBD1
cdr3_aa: CASSQGQGLNEQYF
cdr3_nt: TGTGCCAGCAGCCAGGGACAGGGACTAAACGAGCAGTACTTC

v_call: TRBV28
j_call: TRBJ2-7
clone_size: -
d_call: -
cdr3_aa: CASSLGAPGHPSYEQYF
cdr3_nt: TGTGCCAGCAGTTTAGGGGCACCGGGACATCCATCCTACGAGCAGTACTTC

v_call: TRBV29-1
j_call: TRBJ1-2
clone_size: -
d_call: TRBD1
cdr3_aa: CSVELRGQYGYTF
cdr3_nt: TGCAGCGTTGAACTCAGGGGGCAATATGGCTACACCTTC

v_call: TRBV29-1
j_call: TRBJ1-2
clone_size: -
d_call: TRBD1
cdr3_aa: CSVGDREGGYTF
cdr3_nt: TGCAGCGTCGGGGACAGGGAGGGCGGCTACACCTTC

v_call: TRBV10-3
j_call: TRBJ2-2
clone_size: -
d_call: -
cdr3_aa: CAIRGGGNTGELFF
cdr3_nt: TGTGCCATCAGAGGAGGGGGCAACACCGGGGAGCTGTTTTTT

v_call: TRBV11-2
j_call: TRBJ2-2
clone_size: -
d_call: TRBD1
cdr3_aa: CASSPTQGAGTGELFF
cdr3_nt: TGTGCCAGCAGCCCAACTCAGGGGGCTGGCACCGGGGAGCTGTTTTTT

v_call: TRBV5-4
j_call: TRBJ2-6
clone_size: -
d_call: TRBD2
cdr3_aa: CASSSGWGGSVSGANVLTF
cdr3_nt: TGTGCCAGCAGCTCGGGCTGGGGAGGGTCGGTATCTGGGGCCAACGTCCTGACTTTC

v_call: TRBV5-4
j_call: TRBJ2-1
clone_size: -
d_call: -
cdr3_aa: CASSQAGSEQFF
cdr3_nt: TGTGCCAGCAGCCAGGCGGGTAGTGAGCAGTTCTTC

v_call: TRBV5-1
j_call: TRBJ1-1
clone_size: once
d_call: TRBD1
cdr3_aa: CATGQGQMNTEAFF
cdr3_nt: TGCGCCACGGGACAGGGTCAGATGAACACTGAAGCTTTCTTT

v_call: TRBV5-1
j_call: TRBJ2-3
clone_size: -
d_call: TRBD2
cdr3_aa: CASSLGTSGGDTQYF
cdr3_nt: TGCGCCAGCAGCTTGGGGACTAGCGGGGGGGATACGCAGTATTTT

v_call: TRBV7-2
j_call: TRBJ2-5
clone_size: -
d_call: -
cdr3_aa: CASSLSSSAGQETQYF
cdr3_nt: TGTGCCAGCAGCTTAAGCTCTTCGGCGGGGCAAGAGACCCAGTACTTC

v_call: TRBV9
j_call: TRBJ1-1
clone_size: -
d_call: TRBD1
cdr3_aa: CASSAGQGMNTEAFF
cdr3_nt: TGTGCCAGCAGCGCAGGACAGGGAATGAACACTGAAGCTTTCTTT

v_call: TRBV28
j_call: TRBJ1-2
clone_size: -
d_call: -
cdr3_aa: CASSLGTATYGYTF
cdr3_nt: TGTGCCAGCAGTTTGGGCACAGCTACCTATGGCTACACCTTC

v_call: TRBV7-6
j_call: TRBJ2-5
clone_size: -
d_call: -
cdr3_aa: CASSPNLGLKETQYF
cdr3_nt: TGTGCCAGCAGCCCGAACCTCGGACTAAAAGAGACCCAGTACTTC

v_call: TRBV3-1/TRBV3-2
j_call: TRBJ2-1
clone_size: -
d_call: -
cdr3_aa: CASSQDFPGGYNNEQFF
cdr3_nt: TGTGCCAGCAGCCAAGATTTTCCGGGTGGGTACAACAATGAGCAGTTCTTC

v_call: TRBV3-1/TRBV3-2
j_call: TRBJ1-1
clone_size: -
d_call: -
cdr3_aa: CASSFRANTEAFF
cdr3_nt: TGTGCCAGCAGCTTCAGGGCGAACACTGAAGCTTTCTTT

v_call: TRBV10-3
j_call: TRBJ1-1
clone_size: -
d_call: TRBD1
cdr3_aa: CAITQGVNTEAFF
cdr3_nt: TGTGCCATCACTCAGGGGGTCAACACTGAAGCTTTCTTT

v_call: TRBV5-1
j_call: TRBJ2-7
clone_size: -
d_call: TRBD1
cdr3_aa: CASSLGQGAWGEQYF
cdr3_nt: TGCGCCAGCAGCTTGGGACAGGGGGCCTGGGGCGAGCAGTACTTC

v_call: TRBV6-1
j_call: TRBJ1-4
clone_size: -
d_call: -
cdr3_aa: CASSDILRGGNEKLFF
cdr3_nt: TGTGCCAGCAGTGACATTCTTCGGGGGGGTAATGAAAAACTGTTTTTT

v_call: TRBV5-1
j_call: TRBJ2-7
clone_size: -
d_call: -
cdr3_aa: CASSFVGNRGYEQYF
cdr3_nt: TGCGCCAGCAGCTTCGTGGGGAACCGAGGGTACGAGCAGTACTTC

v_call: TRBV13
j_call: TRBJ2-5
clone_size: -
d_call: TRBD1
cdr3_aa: CASSALLPGQRVETQYF
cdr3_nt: TGTGCCAGCAGCGCCCTTTTACCGGGACAGCGAGTGGAGACCCAGTACTTC

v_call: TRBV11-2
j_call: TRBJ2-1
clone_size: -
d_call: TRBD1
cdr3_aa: CASRSPRGQDYNEQFF
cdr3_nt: TGTGCCAGCAGGAGCCCCAGGGGACAGGACTACAATGAGCAGTTCTTC

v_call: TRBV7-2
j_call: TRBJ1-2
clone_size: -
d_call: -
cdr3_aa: CASSSPMRPSNYGYTF
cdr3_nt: TGTGCCAGCAGCTCCCCAATGAGGCCCTCTAACTATGGCTACACCTTC

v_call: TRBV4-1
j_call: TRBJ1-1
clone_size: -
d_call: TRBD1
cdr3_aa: CASSSAGTGGTEAFF
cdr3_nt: TGCGCCAGCAGCTCAGCCGGGACAGGGGGCACTGAAGCTTTCTTT

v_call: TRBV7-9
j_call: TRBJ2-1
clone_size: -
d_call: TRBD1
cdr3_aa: CASSLGQGAYNEQFF
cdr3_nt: TGTGCCAGCAGCTTGGGACAGGGGGCCTACAATGAGCAGTTCTTC

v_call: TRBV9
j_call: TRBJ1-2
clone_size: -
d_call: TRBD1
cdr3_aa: CASSVEGQGAAYGYTF
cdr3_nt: TGTGCCAGCAGCGTAGAAGGACAGGGGGCCGCCTATGGCTACACCTTC

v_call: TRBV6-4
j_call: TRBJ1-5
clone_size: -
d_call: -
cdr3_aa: CASKRGDHQPQHF
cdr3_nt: TGTGCCAGCAAACGCGGGGATCATCAGCCCCAGCATTTT

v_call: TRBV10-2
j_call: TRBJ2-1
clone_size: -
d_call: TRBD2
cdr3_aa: CASSETLAGGRDEQFF
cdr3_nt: TGCGCCAGCAGTGAGACCCTAGCGGGGGGGAGAGATGAGCAGTTCTTC

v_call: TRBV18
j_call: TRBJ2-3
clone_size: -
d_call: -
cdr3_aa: CASSPSVRTDTQYF
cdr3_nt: TGTGCCAGCTCACCAAGCGTGCGGACAGATACGCAGTATTTT

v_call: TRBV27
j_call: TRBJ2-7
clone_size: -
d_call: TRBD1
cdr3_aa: CASSLTGQGSYEQYF
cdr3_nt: TGTGCCAGCAGTTTAACCGGACAGGGCTCCTACGAGCAGTACTTC

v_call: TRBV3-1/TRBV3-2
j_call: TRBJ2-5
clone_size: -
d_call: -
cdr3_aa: CASIRGQGGPETQYF
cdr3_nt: TGTGCCAGCATCCGAGGTCAGGGAGGTCCAGAGACCCAGTACTTC

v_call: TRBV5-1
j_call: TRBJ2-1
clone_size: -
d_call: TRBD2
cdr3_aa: CASSLYPGLAGGPPNNEQFF
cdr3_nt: TGCGCCAGCAGCTTATACCCGGGACTAGCGGGGGGGCCACCTAACAATGAGCAGTTCTTC

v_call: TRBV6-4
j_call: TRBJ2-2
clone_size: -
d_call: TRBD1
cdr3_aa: CASSPGQGSGELFF
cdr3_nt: TGTGCCAGCAGCCCAGGACAGGGTAGCGGGGAGCTGTTTTTT

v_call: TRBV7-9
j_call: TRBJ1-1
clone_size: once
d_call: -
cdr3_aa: CASSLGTGRPNTEAFF
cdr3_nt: TGTGCCAGCAGCTTAGGAACAGGACGACCGAACACTGAAGCTTTCTTT

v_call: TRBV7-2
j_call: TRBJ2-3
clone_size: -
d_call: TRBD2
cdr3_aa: CASSLRTAGGPTDTQYF
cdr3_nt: TGTGCCAGCAGCTTAAGAACAGCGGGGGGCCCCACAGATACGCAGTATTTT

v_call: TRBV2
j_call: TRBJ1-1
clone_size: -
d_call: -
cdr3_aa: CAGQMALEAFF
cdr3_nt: TGTGCCGGACAAATGGCACTAGAAGCTTTCTTT

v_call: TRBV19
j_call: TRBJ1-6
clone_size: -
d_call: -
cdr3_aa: CASKRDWNSPLHF
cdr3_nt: TGTGCCAGTAAACGGGACTGGAATTCACCCCTCCACTTT

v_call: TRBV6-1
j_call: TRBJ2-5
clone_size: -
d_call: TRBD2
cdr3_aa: CASSDARLAVETQYF
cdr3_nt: TGTGCCAGCAGTGATGCCCGACTAGCGGTAGAGACCCAGTACTTC

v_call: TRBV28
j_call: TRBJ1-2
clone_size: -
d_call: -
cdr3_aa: CATQGYYGYTF
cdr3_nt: TGTGCCACTCAGGGATACTATGGCTACACCTTC

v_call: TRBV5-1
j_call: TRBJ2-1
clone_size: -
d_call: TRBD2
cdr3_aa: CASSFTSGGAIDNEQFF
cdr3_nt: TGCGCCAGCAGCTTCACTAGCGGGGGGGCCATAGACAATGAGCAGTTCTTC

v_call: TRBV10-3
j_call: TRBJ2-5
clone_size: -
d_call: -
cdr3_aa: CAISLGPQETQYF
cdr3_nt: TGTGCCATCTCCTTGGGGCCCCAAGAGACCCAGTACTTC

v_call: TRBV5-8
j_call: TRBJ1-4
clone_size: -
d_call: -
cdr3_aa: CASRYGEEKLFF
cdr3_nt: TGTGCCAGCAGGTACGGAGAAGAAAAACTGTTTTTT

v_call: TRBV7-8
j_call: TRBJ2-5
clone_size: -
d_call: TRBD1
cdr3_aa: CASSLYSGQGETQYF
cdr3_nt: TGTGCCAGCAGCTTATATTCCGGACAGGGAGAGACCCAGTACTTC

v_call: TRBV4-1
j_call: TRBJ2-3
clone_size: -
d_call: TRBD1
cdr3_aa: CASSQELTPRGTDTQYF
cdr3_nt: TGCGCCAGCAGCCAAGAATTGACCCCCAGGGGGACAGATACGCAGTATTTT

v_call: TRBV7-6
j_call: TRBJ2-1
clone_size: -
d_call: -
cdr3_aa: CASSPGPYKDYNEQFF
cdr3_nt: TGTGCCAGCAGCCCTGGGCCATACAAAGACTACAATGAGCAGTTCTTC